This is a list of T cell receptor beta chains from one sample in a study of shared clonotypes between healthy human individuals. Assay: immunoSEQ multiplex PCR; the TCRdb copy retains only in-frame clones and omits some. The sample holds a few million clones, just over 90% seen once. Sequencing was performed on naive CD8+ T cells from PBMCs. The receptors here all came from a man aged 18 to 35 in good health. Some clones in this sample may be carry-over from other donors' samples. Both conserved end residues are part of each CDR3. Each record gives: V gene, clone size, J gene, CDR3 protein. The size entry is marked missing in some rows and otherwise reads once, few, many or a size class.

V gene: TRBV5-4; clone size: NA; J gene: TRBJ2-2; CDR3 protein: CASSLVQANTGELFF
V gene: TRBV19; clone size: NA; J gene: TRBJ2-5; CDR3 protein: CASSIDGQREFGETQYF
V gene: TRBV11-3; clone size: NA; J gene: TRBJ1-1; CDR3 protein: CASSSRGTGTEAFF
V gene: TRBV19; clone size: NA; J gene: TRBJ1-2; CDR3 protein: CASSIDSSGNYGYTF
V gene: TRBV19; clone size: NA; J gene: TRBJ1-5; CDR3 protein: CASSIGGTGEQPQHF
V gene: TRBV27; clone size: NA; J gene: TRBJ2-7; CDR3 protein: CASSSRTGAKYEQYF
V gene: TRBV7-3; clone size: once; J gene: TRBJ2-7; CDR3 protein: CASSLSPSRDPIF
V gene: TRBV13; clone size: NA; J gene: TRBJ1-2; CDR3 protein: CASSLGRIGQGAVGGYTF
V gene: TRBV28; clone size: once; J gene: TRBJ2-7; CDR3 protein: CASSSVGSLYEQYF
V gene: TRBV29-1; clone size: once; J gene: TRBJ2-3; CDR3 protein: CSVVNGNTQYF
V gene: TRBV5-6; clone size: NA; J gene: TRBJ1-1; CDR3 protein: CASSLEGIGNTEAFF
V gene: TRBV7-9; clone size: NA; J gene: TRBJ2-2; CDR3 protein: CASSLGRELFF
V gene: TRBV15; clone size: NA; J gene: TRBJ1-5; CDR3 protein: CATKRGNQPQHF
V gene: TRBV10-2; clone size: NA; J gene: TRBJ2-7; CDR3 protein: CASSEKGTNHDRAYF
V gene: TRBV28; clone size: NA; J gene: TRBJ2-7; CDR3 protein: CASSPLAGAVEQYF
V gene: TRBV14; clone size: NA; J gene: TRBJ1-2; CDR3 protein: CASSPFLMGGDTNYGYTF
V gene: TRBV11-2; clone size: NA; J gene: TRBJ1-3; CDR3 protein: CASSLSRTGNTIYF
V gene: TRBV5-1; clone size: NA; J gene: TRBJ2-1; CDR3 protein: CASSAGGSSGHEQFF
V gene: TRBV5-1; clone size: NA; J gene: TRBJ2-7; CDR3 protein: CASSYGASYEQYF
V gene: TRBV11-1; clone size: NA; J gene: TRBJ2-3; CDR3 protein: CASSPGASVRDTQYF